The clone carrying this T cell receptor beta chain was counted only a few times. No antigen is known for it. Time point here: persistent/refractory GD, antithyroid drugs over 5 years with positive TRAb. Isolated PBMC RNA provided the starting material for the TCR library. The authors drew 7.5 to 10 milliliters of peripheral blood into EDTA tubes. The data originate from a study of regulatory T cells in long-lasting Graves disease. Study context: Over 5 years on antithyroid drugs plus positive TSH receptor antibodies marked Graves' disease as persistent. Study conclusions and caveats: Between persistent patients, around 2,900 public clonotypes were shared, exceeding the 966 shared between new patients.

Building the TCR beta libraries relied on iRepertoire HTBI primers, and CDR3 regions underwent Arm-PCR. From the multiplex PCR reads, TCRdb called clonotypes with MiXCR, one entry per CDR3 protein. The profile shows about half a million distinct CDR3 sequences, 22% of them singletons. Sequenced here: peripheral blood mononuclear cells (PBMCs), sampled when the disease was refractory, from a patient treated with antithyroid drugs. This TCR derives from a female donor with Graves disease.

CDR3 region: CASSLRGNPYEQYF. The CDR3 region has the DNA TGTGCCAGCAGCTTGCGAGGGAACCCCTACGAGCAGTACTTC. The chain combines TRBV5-8 with TRBJ2-7; D may be TRBD2 (5 bases). Trimming removed 1 base at V and 2 bases at J, with 10 bases between. Germline V CDR1 and CDR2: SGHTS, YDEGEE. The CDR3 is 14 amino acids.